Listed below are T cell receptor beta chains from one sample, sequenced in a study of Ad26.COV2.S vaccination and SARS-CoV-2 variants. The data were produced by immunoSEQ multiplex PCR, yet TCRdb's version contains in-frame clones alone and is incomplete. The sample lists about 390,000 clones; approximately 90% were seen once. The sample here was peripheral blood, taken in a trial of Ad26.COV2.S vaccine versus placebo. The receptor source for this set is a person between 18 and 59 years old who received the Ad26.COV2.S COVID-19 vaccine or a placebo. Each CDR3 is given with its conserved first and last residue. The D gene is left open where the match is weak.

J: TRBJ1-5
V: TRBV7-8
D: TRBD1
DNA: TGTGCCAGCAGCTTATCGGGACAGGGGGTGTCATATAGCAATCAGCCCCAGCATTTT
CDR3: CASSLSGQGVSYSNQPQHF

J: TRBJ2-2
V: TRBV7-8
D: TRBD2
DNA: TGTGCCAGCAGCTTAGCTAAGCGGGGGGGCTCGTACACCGGGGAGCTGTTTTTT
CDR3: CASSLAKRGGSYTGELFF

J: TRBJ2-3
V: TRBV7-2
D: .
DNA: TGTGCCAGCAGTACTGGGACTCCCGATACGCAGTATTTT
CDR3: CASSTGTPDTQYF

J: TRBJ2-1
V: TRBV19
D: TRBD2
DNA: TGTGCCAGTAGTTGGTCGGGGGGAAGTTACAATGAGCAGTTCTTC
CDR3: CASSWSGGSYNEQFF

J: TRBJ1-6
V: TRBV6-5
D: .
DNA: TGTGCCAGCAGCGGAAGCTCCTATAATTCACCCCTCCACTTT
CDR3: CASSGSSYNSPLHF

J: TRBJ2-1
V: TRBV6-5
D: TRBD1
DNA: TGTGCCAGCAGTTACACAGGGGGGAATGAGCAGTTCTTC
CDR3: CASSYTGGNEQFF

J: TRBJ2-1
V: TRBV2
D: TRBD2
DNA: TGTGCCAGCAGCCTACTAGCGGGGGGGCCTTGGAATGAGCAGTTCTTC
CDR3: CASSLLAGGPWNEQFF

J: TRBJ2-3
V: TRBV5-4
D: .
DNA: TGTGCCAGCAGCTTGGAACAGGGATCAGATACGCAGTATTTT
CDR3: CASSLEQGSDTQYF

J: TRBJ1-4
V: TRBV6-1
D: TRBD1
DNA: TGTGCCAGCAGTGCCGACAGGGAAGGATTCCAAGCTAATGAAAAACTGTTTTTT
CDR3: CASSADREGFQANEKLFF

J: TRBJ2-1
V: TRBV4-3
D: TRBD2
DNA: TGCGCCAGCAGCCTATGGACTAGAGACTACAATGAGCAGTTCTTC
CDR3: CASSLWTRDYNEQFF

J: TRBJ2-3
V: TRBV29-1
D: .
DNA: TGCAGCGTTGATGAGGTAGCGGTCAGCCCAACTAGCACAGATACGCAGTATTTT
CDR3: CSVDEVAVSPTSTDTQYF

J: TRBJ1-1
V: TRBV4-3
D: .
DNA: TGCGCCAGCAGCCAAACAGGGCGAACTGAAGCTTTCTTT
CDR3: CASSQTGRTEAFF

J: TRBJ1-1
V: TRBV21-1
D: .
DNA: TGTGCCAGCAGCACCCTATGTCACAGACTGAACACTGAAGCTTTCTTT
CDR3: CASSTLCHRLNTEAFF

J: TRBJ1-3
V: TRBV29-1
D: .
DNA: TGCAGCGTTGTATTCTCTGGAAACACCATATATTTT
CDR3: CSVVFSGNTIYF

J: TRBJ1-6
V: TRBV7-9
D: .
DNA: TGTGCCAGCAGCTCCTCGGAGTTTGGTGGTAATTCACCCCTCCACTTT
CDR3: CASSSSEFGGNSPLHF

J: TRBJ1-2
V: TRBV30
D: .
DNA: TGTGCCTGGAGTGTAAGGCAGTTTCGTGGCTACACCTTC
CDR3: CAWSVRQFRGYTF

J: TRBJ2-7
V: TRBV4-3
D: TRBD1
DNA: TGCGCCAGCAGCCGAGAAGCGTCCGGGACAGGATCCTACGAGCAGTACTTC
CDR3: CASSREASGTGSYEQYF

J: TRBJ2-3
V: TRBV5-1
D: TRBD2
DNA: TGCGCCAGCAGCTGGACTAGCGGGGGGGCACCAGGGGCAGATACGCAGTATTTT
CDR3: CASSWTSGGAPGADTQYF